The 3 T cell receptor beta chains below all came from one sample that was sequenced in a study of response to subunit inactivated influenza vaccine. A single record per CDR3 protein comes from TCRdb applying MiXCR to the RT-PCR reads. The sample yields roughly 650,000 distinct CDR3 sequences, around 15% seen once. Material: PBMCs from blood, obtained around 15 days before vaccination. The source is a man aged 45-65 years who received an inactivated influenza vaccine.

This sequence joins TRBV12-3 or TRBV12-4 and TRBJ2-3, with 8 nucleotides matching TRBD2. This CDR3 has 17 amino acids. V trimming: 2 bases; J trimming: 1 base; junction bases outside the gene matches: 8. Here the CDR3 reads CASSLLARGAGTDTQYF. CDR3 nucleotide sequence: TGTGCCAGCAGTTTACTAGCGCGGGGGGCGGGCACAGATACGCAGTATTTT.

This clonotype was counted only a few times. The chain employs TRBV4-3 and TRBJ1-2, with no clear D. The CDR3 sequence is 15 residues long. Germline V gives CDR1 LGHNA, CDR2 YSLEER. V lost 0 bases and J lost 7, with 15 bases in between. The CDR3, as DNA: TGCGCCAGCAGCCAAGATTTGGCCCCCGGGGTTGGCTACACCTTC. It translates to CASSQDLAPGVGYTF.

DNA of the CDR3: TGTGCCAGCAGTTCTTGGAGGGCTAAGGGAGAGACCCAGTACTTC. It yields the protein CASSSWRAKGETQYF. This chain uses TRBV6-2 or TRBV6-3 with TRBJ2-5; weak D call: TRBD2 (6 bases). Deletions cut 4 bases from V and 4 bases from J, with 16 bases between. CDR3 length equals 15 residues. Germline assignment: CDR1 MNHEY and CDR2 SVGEGT.